This T cell receptor beta chain originates from a study of blood T cells in healthy people across ages. V was clipped by 3 bases and J by 2 bases, with 7 bases between them. CDR1 and CDR2 from the germline V gene are LGHDT and YNNKEL (reference sequence). The CDR3 sequence is 13 residues long. This clonotype was observed a few times. Alongside a J-beta primer mix, a sample-barcoded 5' primer served in a second PCR lasting roughly 7 to 11 cycles. Each cDNA molecule, via a template-switch adaptor with 12 random nucleotides, was tagged. Via MiXCR, TCRdb re-called the 5' RACE reads, giving one row per CDR3 protein. The sample records hundreds of thousands of distinct CDR3 sequences, 22% being singletons.

Sequencing input: blood. The source of this sequence is a man between 65 and 79 years old in good health. V usage is TRBV3-1 and J usage is TRBJ2-5; D is undetermined. CDR3 amino acids: CASSHAAQETQYF. The DNA of the CDR3 is TGTGCCAGCAGCCACGCAGCTCAAGAGACCCAGTACTTC.